A selection of T cell receptor beta chains follows, all from one sample in a study of blood T cell repertoires in COVID-19. Profiling relied on immunoSEQ multiplex PCR, and the TCRdb table lists in-frame clones only, not all of them. This sample has 85,000 or so clones, with 81% found just once. The sequencing input was peripheral blood. All receptors derive from an elderly man with acute or convalescent COVID-19. Both conserved end residues are trimmed from each CDR3. Some rows mark clone size as missing; the rest say once, few, many or name a class of expanded clone.

clone size | V gene | CDR3 protein
NA | TRBV7-9 | ASSSGQGLGETQY
NA | TRBV4-1 | ASSLDRTHYEQY
NA | TRBV7-9 | ASGGLPANEKLF
once | TRBV7-2 | ASSSDRPRGTGELF
few | TRBV30 | AWSVRYTEAF
NA | TRBV15 | ATSRTGKDTEAF
once | TRBV3-1/TRBV3-2 | ASSTMAATYEQY
NA | TRBV18 | ASSPQLGNSGNTIY
NA | TRBV28 | ASSPALRLTGDYGYT
NA | TRBV7-8 | ASSVTTGFGYGYT
once | TRBV2 | ASSELDLNEQY
NA | TRBV27 | ASSFSGTSYNEQF
NA | TRBV5-1 | ASSLGAPSGEETQY
few | TRBV2 | ASRRTGSNYGYT
NA | TRBV30 | AWSGSRSGNQPQH
NA | TRBV6-1 | ASSEQGANTEAF
NA | TRBV11-3 | ASSSTGQGYNEQF
NA | TRBV5-4 | ASSSELASSTDTQY
NA | TRBV5-1 | ASNVDSNYGYT
once | TRBV7-8 | ASSPSRPMDTIY
once | TRBV27 | ASSLTRGARTNEKLF
once | TRBV18 | ASSHTGYQETQY
NA | TRBV19 | ASSMWGGSTDTQY
NA | TRBV18 | ASSPETGRTGNTIY
once | TRBV20-1 | SASSGAVYEQY
NA | TRBV29-1 | SVEDGAGGEKLF
NA | TRBV6-5 | ASKGVRIAEQF
NA | TRBV28 | ASTKFWGDTEAF
NA | TRBV3-1/TRBV3-2 | ASSHTGQGAGEQY
NA | TRBV28 | ASSLPGSGQPQH
NA | TRBV7-7 | ASSQLQDYNEQF
NA | TRBV18 | ASSSRQGTSQPQH
few | TRBV7-2 | ASSSLGRQGNSPLH
NA | TRBV15 | ATSRTGDYNEQF
once | TRBV7-9 | ASSSLAGEQF
NA | TRBV3-1/TRBV3-2 | ASSQGAGSTNEKLF
NA | TRBV19 | ASSMGLAGLTDTQY
NA | TRBV28 | ASTGSGSLYNEQF
NA | TRBV27 | ASSSRGGWTEAF
NA | TRBV28 | ASSPPSTGQGVNGYT
once | TRBV6-6 | ASSYSDRAQEAF
NA | TRBV12-3/TRBV12-4 | ASSLAQGTEAF
NA | TRBV10-3 | AISEVSGPYEQY
NA | TRBV7-7 | ASSLNAGQGRRETQY
few | TRBV9 | ASSVAHYGYT
NA | TRBV6-1 | ASSDPGGVNTEAF
few | TRBV5-1 | ASSLVGQARLTDTQY
NA | TRBV19 | ASRERNYGYT
NA | TRBV13 | ASSPRVGSTEAF
NA | TRBV4-1 | ASSQDRRREAF
NA | TRBV5-1 | ASSLESLETQY
NA | TRBV6-5 | ASSYGQGVWNTEAF
NA | TRBV3-1/TRBV3-2 | ASSQTTYEQY
once | TRBV11-2 | ASSLGAGTANEKLF
NA | TRBV29-1 | SVSGQGDYEQY
NA | TRBV9 | ASSVSGTVTDTQY
NA | TRBV30 | AWSRGSGANVLT